The clone carrying this T cell receptor (beta chain) was observed a few times. The entry originates in a study of blood T cell repertoires in COVID-19. With 4 bases removed from V and 1 base from J, the gap between germline ends came to 17 bases. The CDR3 has 16 residues. CDR1 and CDR2 (germline): KGHSY, FQNENV. Measured with immunoSEQ multiplex PCR; TCRdb has only the in-frame clones, and not every one. The sample has over 60,000 clones, roughly 72% seen once. The sequencing sample was made of peripheral blood. This TCR was sampled from a man in his 60s with COVID-19, enrolled during active disease. This sequence joins TRBV16 and TRBJ2-7; D may be TRBD1 (7 bases). The CDR3, as DNA: TGTGCCAGCAGCCCGGGGAGGAGGGGGCCGTCCTACGAGCAGTACTTC. It is translated as CASSPGRRGPSYEQYF.